The 31 T cell receptor beta chains presented below share a single source sample, sequenced in a study of OX40 agonist ivuxolimab in advanced cancers. Profiling relied on immunoSEQ multiplex PCR, and the TCRdb table lists in-frame clones only, not all of them. The sample carries around 60,000 clones, roughly 84% recorded once. The sequencing used CD4+ or CD8+ T cells sorted from blood, collected in a trial of the OX40 agonist ivuxolimab. The receptors come from an adult with an advanced solid tumor such as melanoma, head and neck, liver or kidney cancer.

This chain connects TRBV4-3 to TRBJ1-1, with 9 bases matching TRBD1. The germline CDR1 and CDR2 sequences are LGHNA and YSLEER. Trimming removed 4 bases from V and 5 bases from J; junction bases left unmatched: 11. CDR3 length: 16 residues. CDR3 bases: TGCGCCAGCAGCCCAGGAGGAACAGGGGGCAGGACTGAAGCTTTCTTT. Residues: CASSPGGTGGRTEAFF.

The CDR3 bases are TGCGCCAGCAGCCAAGATAGGGGCGGGAGTTTTGAGACCCAGTACTTC. This sequence encodes CASSQDRGGSFETQYF. The chain employs TRBV4-1 and TRBJ2-5; 7 bases align to TRBD2. The CDR3 runs to 16 residues. V lost 0 bases, J lost 5 bases, and 9 bases stayed unmatched. Germline loops: CDR1 MGHRA, CDR2 YSYEKL.

The V call is TRBV7-2, the J call TRBJ2-3; D gene uncertain. Trimming took 0 bases from V and 4 from J, leaving 11 bases between them. CDR1 is SGHTA, CDR2 FQGNSA, per germline. This CDR3 has 15 residues. The CDR3 protein is CASSLAADRPDTQYF. The CDR3, as DNA: TGTGCCAGCAGCTTAGCGGCGGATCGGCCAGATACGCAGTATTTT.

V is TRBV28 and J is TRBJ2-1; 7 bases fit TRBD2. Unmatched junction bases numbered 9, after V lost 6 bases and J lost 4 bases. CDR1 and CDR2 (germline): MDHEN, SYDVKM. There are 15 residues in the CDR3. The CDR3 coding sequence is TGTGCCAGCAGACTCCGGGACTACCAATACAATGAGCAGTTCTTC. Amino acids: CASRLRDYQYNEQFF.

This clone was recorded a few times. V and J are TRBV5-1 and TRBJ2-7, with D hard to call. CDR3 length: 11 residues. Germline V CDR1 and CDR2: SGHRS, YFSETQ. With 3 bases removed from V and 3 bases from J, the gap between germline ends came to 4 bases. CDR3 DNA: TGCGCCAGCAGCTCCAACTACGAGCAGTACTTC. It yields the protein CASSSNYEQYF. The full variable domain, in which reference TRBV5-1 and TRBJ2-7 provide the parts outside the CDR3, is KAGVTQTPRYLIKTRGQQVTLSCSPISGHRSVSWYQQTPGQGLQFLFEYFSETQRNKGNFPGRFSGRQFSNSRSEMNVSTLELGDSALYLCASSSNYEQYFGPGTRLTVT.

V usage is TRBV7-2 and J usage is TRBJ1-1; D not resolved. The germline V and J ends were trimmed by 6 bases and 3 bases, with 14 bases remaining between them. Germline lookup yields CDR1 SGHTA and CDR2 FQGNSA. The CDR3 is 14 residues long. CDR3 nucleotide sequence: TGTGCCAGCAGTTTTCAGACGACGGACACTGAAGCTTTCTTT. The encoded protein is CASSFQTTDTEAFF. Based on the CDR3 plus reference TRBV7-2 and TRBJ1-1, the full variable domain is GAGVSQSPSNKVTEKGKDVELRCDPISGHTALYWYRQSLGQGLEFLIYFQGNSAPDKSGLPSDRFSAERTGGSVSTLTIQRTQQEDSAVYLCASSFQTTDTEAFFGQGTRLTVV.

The rearrangement uses TRBV19 and TRBJ2-6; unclear D gene. Germline-derived CDR1 and CDR2 are LNHDA and SQIVND (reference sequence). V gave up 5 bases and J gave up 6 bases, with 17 bases separating them. This CDR3 has 16 residues. The CDR3 nucleotides are TGTGCCAGTAGTTCCGCGCGGATCGAGGTGGCCAACGTCCTGACTTTC. Translating gives CASSSARIEVANVLTF.

This chain uses TRBV7-8 with TRBJ2-5; no reliable D call. The J call may be in error: the DNA end matches TRBJ2-7 better. From germline, CDR1 is SGHVS and CDR2 FQNEAQ. The CDR3 totals 15 residues. The CDR3 DNA reads as TGTGCCAGCAGTAGCAGTGAAGAAGGTTCCTACGAGCAGTACTTC. Translated, it gives CASSSSEEGSYEQYF.

This chain uses TRBV10-2 with TRBJ2-5; D call uncertain. The V end was cut by 3 bases, the J end by 5 bases, with 7 bases between. Germline values: CDR1 WSHSY, CDR2 SAAADI. This CDR3 spans 12 amino acids. The CDR3 coding sequence is TGCGCCAGCAGTGACTCGCCCGAGACCCAGTACTTC. Encoded protein: CASSDSPETQYF.

V usage is TRBV30 and J usage is TRBJ1-6, with 9 bases that match TRBD1. The CDR3 is made up of 15 amino acids. Germline CDR1 reads GTSNPN; CDR2 reads SVGIG (reference sequence). V was pared by 0 bases and J by 10 bases, with 7 bases of the junction left unmatched. CDR3 DNA sequence: TGTGCCTGGAGTGTCCTCGGGGACAGGGAATCACCCCTCCACTTT. As protein: CAWSVLGDRESPLHF.

The chain recombines TRBV9 with TRBJ2-7, with TRBD2 identical over 8 bases. The CDR3 consists of 17 residues. In germline, CDR1 is SGDLS, CDR2 YYNGEE. Trimming at V came to 2 bases and at J to 4 bases, leaving 14 bases not matched to a gene. The CDR3 loop is CASSVSPGGSGTYEQYF. In nucleotides, the CDR3 is TGTGCCAGCAGCGTGAGCCCCGGGGGTAGCGGGACGTACGAGCAGTACTTC.

This clone has just one count. The gene calls are TRBV4-1 and TRBJ2-7; 11 bases fit TRBD2. Germline loops: CDR1 MGHRA, CDR2 YSYEKL. The CDR3 loop spans 17 amino acids. After removal of 4 bases from V and 1 base from J, the junction contained 9 bases not matched to a gene. The CDR3 coding sequence is TGCGCCAGCAGCCGAGAACCCGGGACTAGCGGTTCCTACGAGCAGTACTTC. Its protein is CASSREPGTSGSYEQYF.

This chain joins TRBV28 and TRBJ2-6; tentatively, D is TRBD1 (5 bases). CDR1 is MDHEN, CDR2 SYDVKM, per germline. This CDR3 comprises 17 residues. V was shortened by 4 bases and J by 0 bases, with 13 bases between the two germline ends. The CDR3 nucleotides are TGTGCCAGCAGTTATCCGCTGGGGCTCTCTGGGGCCAACGTCCTGACTTTC. Protein product: CASSYPLGLSGANVLTF.

DNA for the CDR3: TGTGCCAGCAGTGACACCACAGGGTTGATCGGGGAGCTGTTTTTT. This encodes CASSDTTGLIGELFF. V usage is TRBV6-4 and J usage is TRBJ2-2, with D possibly being TRBD1 (6 bases). Germline V lookup: CDR1 MRHNA, CDR2 SNTAGT. V was shortened by 2 bases and J by 7 bases, with 14 bases between the two germline ends. This CDR3 region has 15 residues.

The V and J genes are TRBV7-9 and TRBJ2-3; D possibly corresponds to TRBD1 (6 bases). Germline CDR1 is SEHNR and CDR2 is FQNEAQ (reference sequence). Trimming left V 3 bases short and J 9 bases short, with 10 bases between. The CDR3 covers 12 residues. The CDR3 region has the DNA TGTGCCAGCAGCTTCGACAGGCCCACGCAGTATTTT. As protein: CASSFDRPTQYF.

The genes are TRBV2 and TRBJ1-1; D remains unclear. The CDR3 is 13 amino acids. V was trimmed by 3 bases and J by 1 base, leaving 6 bases between them. Germline V gene sequence: CDR1 SNHLY, CDR2 FYNNEI. CDR3 protein: CASSEEQNTEAFF. The CDR3 region has the DNA TGTGCCAGCAGTGAGGAACAGAACACTGAAGCTTTCTTT.

V gene TRBV2 combines with J gene TRBJ1-4; no clear D gene. This CDR3 is built from 15 residues. Germline V gene sequence: CDR1 SNHLY, CDR2 FYNNEI. The germline V and J ends were trimmed by 0 bases and 8 bases, with 13 bases remaining between them. The CDR3 loop reads CASSEARAGEEKLFF. The CDR3 coding sequence is TGTGCCAGCAGTGAAGCGCGGGCGGGCGAAGAAAAACTGTTTTTT. Supplemented by reference TRBV2 and TRBJ1-4, the full variable domain reads EPEVTQTPSHQVTQMGQEVILRCVPISNHLYFYWYRQILGQKVEFLVSFYNNEISEKSEIFDDQFSVERPDGSNFTLKIRSTKLEDSAMYFCASSEARAGEEKLFFGSGTQLSVL.

The chain carries TRBV5-6 and TRBJ2-3; the match to TRBD1 covers 8 bases. Trimming took 5 bases from V and 5 from J; bases not matched to a gene: 4. Per germline, CDR1 SGHDT and CDR2 YYEEEE. The CDR3 consists of 13 residues. The CDR3 nucleotides read TGTGCCAGCAGATCGGACAGGGTAGATACGCAGTATTTT. Amino acids: CASRSDRVDTQYF.

This clone was seen many times. The chain carries TRBV7-8 and TRBJ2-5, with no clear D. Trimming cost V 5 bases and J 5 bases, with 15 bases left between them. This CDR3 comprises 14 residues. CDR1 SGHVS and CDR2 FQNEAQ come from the germline V gene. The CDR3 spells CASSPSRVVETQYF. In nucleotides, the CDR3 is TGTGCCAGCAGCCCCTCCCGAGTCGTGGAGACCCAGTACTTC.

This chain links TRBV6-1 with TRBJ1-1, with unresolved D. The CDR3 is 14 amino acids. Trimming left V 7 bases short and J 3 bases short, with 15 bases between. Germline V gives CDR1 MNHNS, CDR2 SASEGT. For the CDR3, the DNA is TGTGCCAGCATCGAAAGGGTCTGGGACACTGAAGCTTTCTTT. Its translation is CASIERVWDTEAFF.

The chain couples TRBV15 to TRBJ2-2, with TRBD1 as a possible D gene (6 bases). In germline, CDR1 is LNHNV, CDR2 YYDKDF (reference sequence). The ends were cut back, 2 bases at V and 7 bases at J, with 11 bases in the middle. CDR3 length: 14 residues. The CDR3 is CATSRQGTNGELFF. CDR3 in DNA: TGTGCCACCAGCAGACAGGGGACGAACGGGGAGCTGTTTTTT.

Details on this clone: Other DNA sequences in the same sample also yield this CDR3. The gene calls are TRBV5-8 and TRBJ2-5; weak D call: TRBD1 (5 bases). This CDR3 comprises 11 residues. V lost 5 bases to trimming and J lost 5 bases, with 7 bases between them. The germline gives CDR1 SGHTS, CDR2 YDEGEE. For the CDR3, the DNA is TGTGCCAGCAGACAGGTGGAGACCCAGTACTTC. This codes for CASRQVETQYF.

The chain recombines TRBV4-1 with TRBJ1-1; D possibly corresponds to TRBD1 (6 bases). The germline V and J ends were trimmed by 0 bases and 0 bases, with 11 bases remaining between them. This CDR3 region has 16 residues. CDR1 is MGHRA, CDR2 YSYEKL, per germline. The CDR3 spells CASSQDRGTVNTEAFF. The DNA for the CDR3 is TGCGCCAGCAGCCAAGATAGGGGGACGGTGAACACTGAAGCTTTCTTT.

The sample holds many counts of this clone. The chain carries TRBV7-2 and TRBJ2-7; D may be TRBD1 (6 bases). Germline values: CDR1 SGHTA, CDR2 FQGNSA. Trimming shortened V by 4 bases and J by 1 base, and 8 bases separated the two germline ends. The CDR3 length is 13 residues. The CDR3 region has the DNA TGTGCCAGCAGCTCTGACAGGTCCTACGAGCAGTACTTC. Residues: CASSSDRSYEQYF.

This rearrangement joins TRBV5-1 to TRBJ1-3; 10 bases match TRBD1. Germline V gene lookup returns CDR1 SGHRS and CDR2 YFSETQ. Trimming removed 4 bases from V and 6 bases from J; junction bases left unmatched: 7. The CDR3 sequence is 15 residues long. The CDR3 nucleotides are TGCGCCAGCAGCCGAAGCGGGACAGGGGAAAACACCATATATTTT. This translates into CASSRSGTGENTIYF. The full variable domain, in which reference TRBV5-1 and TRBJ1-3 provide the parts outside the CDR3, is KAGVTQTPRYLIKTRGQQVTLSCSPISGHRSVSWYQQTPGQGLQFLFEYFSETQRNKGNFPGRFSGRQFSNSRSEMNVSTLELGDSALYLCASSRSGTGENTIYFGEGSWLTVV.

J is TRBJ1-1 and V is TRBV18, with D uncertain. The germline V gene has CDR1 KGHSH and CDR2 LQKENI. This CDR3 comprises 13 residues. Trimming cost V 6 bases and J 3 bases, with 11 bases left between them. CDR3 bases: TGTGCCAGCTCGTCTGCGCGGGACACTGAAGCTTTCTTT. This codes for CASSSARDTEAFF.

This clone showed up just a few times. V gene TRBV4-2 combines with J gene TRBJ2-5, with TRBD2 matching over 10 bases. V gave up 4 bases and J gave up 5 bases; unmatched junction bases: 16. The CDR3 has 18 amino acids. CDR1 is LGHNA and CDR2 is YNFKEQ in the germline V gene. For the CDR3, the DNA is TGTGCCAGCAGCCTCAGTCCGGGCCTAGCGGGAGAGGGGGAGACCCAGTACTTC. Protein: CASSLSPGLAGEGETQYF.

This chain links TRBV6-1 with TRBJ2-5; possibly TRBD2 for D (7 bases). The germline gives CDR1 MNHNS, CDR2 SASEGT. This CDR3 region has 15 residues. V was pared by 8 bases and J by 1 base, with 17 bases between. The chain's CDR3 is CASVRGRGFQETQYF. The CDR3 DNA is TGTGCCAGCGTAAGGGGGAGGGGATTCCAAGAGACCCAGTACTTC.

This chain connects TRBV30 to TRBJ2-2, with D maybe TRBD2 (6 bases). V was pared by 2 bases and J by 0 bases, with 13 bases between. Germline values: CDR1 GTSNPN, CDR2 SVGIG (reference sequence). The CDR3 consists of 16 residues. The CDR3 sequence is CAWSPWRGANTGELFF. In nucleotides, the CDR3 is TGTGCCTGGAGTCCGTGGCGGGGAGCGAACACCGGGGAGCTGTTTTTT.

The chain links TRBV5-1 to TRBJ2-4; D is perhaps TRBD1 (5 bases). Trimming cost V 4 bases and J 1 base, with 15 bases left between them. Germline CDR1 SGHRS, CDR2 YFSETQ. The CDR3 runs to 16 residues. CDR3 sequence (DNA): TGCGCCAGCAGCAAGGGGCTGGGTGTGGCCAAAAACATTCAGTACTTC. This gives the protein CASSKGLGVAKNIQYF.

The rearrangement uses TRBV7-9 and TRBJ2-7; D uncertain. The CDR3 runs to 13 residues. CDR1 is SEHNR and CDR2 is FQNEAQ in the germline V gene (reference sequence). The ends were cut back, 4 bases at V and 2 bases at J, with 9 bases in the middle. The CDR3 DNA reads TGTGCCAGCAGCTGGAGCCCCGCCTACGAGCAGTACTTC. It yields the protein CASSWSPAYEQYF.